This T cell receptor beta chain appears in the sequencing data of a study of technical replicates of blood from a handful of donors. The CDR3 sequence is 12 residues long. J lost 8 bases, V lost 5 bases, and 3 bases had no gene match. The V gene's germline CDR1 is MNHNY and CDR2 SVGAGI (reference sequence). Clones were sequenced by immunoSEQ multiplex PCR, and TCRdb holds only the in-frame ones, with some missing. The repertoire holds 65,000 to 95,000 clones, with roughly 93% as singletons. The clonotype was recovered from a human donor in good health. The gene calls are TRBV6-6 and TRBJ2-1, with TRBD2 identical over 7 bases. Sample: T cells isolated from PBMCs. The CDR3 DNA reads TGTGCCAGCAGTCCCAGCGGGGATGAGCAGTTCTTC. It specifies CASSPSGDEQFF.